A single sample is the source of the 11 T cell receptor beta chains below, sequenced in a study of T cell responses to AZD1222 COVID-19 vaccine. Profiling relied on immunoSEQ multiplex PCR, and the TCRdb table lists in-frame clones only, not all of them. The table shows some 110,000 clones, with 70% to 90% occurring only once. This sample comprised peripheral blood, obtained on day 0 of AZD1222 vaccination. The source is an adult in good health.

The chain links TRBV10-2 to TRBJ1-3; D uncertain. The CDR3 has 12 residues. CDR1 is WSHSY, CDR2 SAAADI, per germline. V lost 3 bases, J lost 6 bases, and 6 bases lay in between. The CDR3 is CASSEIVNTIYF. CDR3 nucleotide sequence: TGCGCCAGCAGTGAAATCGTAAACACCATATATTTT.

The chain employs TRBV6-5 and TRBJ2-1; 8 bases are a match to TRBD2. The CDR3 is 15 residues long. V was pared by 2 bases and J by 8 bases, with 8 bases of the junction left unmatched. Per the germline V gene, CDR1 is MNHEY and CDR2 is SVGAGI. The CDR3, as DNA: TGTGCCAGCAGTTACAGCCGGGAGGGCCTCCATGAGCAGTTCTTC. It codes for CASSYSREGLHEQFF.

The chain carries TRBV6-4 and TRBJ1-4; tentatively, D is TRBD1 (5 bases). Germline CDR1 and CDR2: MRHNA and SNTAGT. Trimming removed 0 bases at V and 7 bases at J, with 12 bases between. This CDR3 contains 15 residues. The CDR3 spells CASSDSAGTGEKLFF. In DNA form, the CDR3 reads TGTGCCAGCAGTGACTCAGCGGGGACCGGTGAAAAACTGTTTTTT.

The rearrangement links TRBV12-3 or TRBV12-4 to TRBJ1-1; D is possibly TRBD1 (6 bases). V was clipped by 6 bases and J by 5 bases, with 10 bases between them. This CDR3 has 12 residues. CDR3 coding DNA: TGTGCCAGCAGACCGGGACATACTGAAGCTTTCTTT. Residues: CASRPGHTEAFF.

The table lists this clone with a few counts. This rearrangement joins TRBV11-1 to TRBJ2-2; TRBD2 is a possible D gene (6 bases). The CDR3 covers 15 residues. The V end lost 0 bases, the J end lost 3 bases, and 8 bases lay between the germline ends. The germline V gene has CDR1 SGHAT and CDR2 FQDESV (reference sequence). DNA for the CDR3: TGTGCCAGCAGCTTAGCGGGGGGTGACACCGGGGAGCTGTTTTTT. Protein product: CASSLAGGDTGELFF.

The V gene is TRBV28, the J gene TRBJ2-1; D call uncertain. The CDR3 extends over 12 amino acids. The germline V gene has CDR1 MDHEN and CDR2 SYDVKM. Trimming removed 2 bases from V and 5 bases from J, with 4 bases in between. The DNA for the CDR3 is TGTGCCAGCAGTTTAGGCCACAATGAGCAGTTCTTC. It translates to CASSLGHNEQFF.

CDR3 residues: CSVGLAGNTQYF. The CDR3 DNA is TGCAGCGTCGGACTAGCGGGGAATACGCAGTATTTT. V usage is TRBV29-1 and J usage is TRBJ2-3, with 12 bases aligning to TRBD2. The germline V gene has CDR1 SQVTM and CDR2 ANQGSEA. This CDR3 has 12 amino acids. With 6 bases clipped from V and 7 bases from J, the junction kept 2 bases outside the gene matches.

The genes are TRBV13 and TRBJ2-4; TRBD1 agrees at 7 bases. Trimming at V came to 5 bases and at J to 8 bases, leaving 6 bases not matched to a gene. The CDR3 length is 13 residues. Germline loops: CDR1 PRHDT, CDR2 FYEKMQ (reference sequence). The chain's CDR3 is CASSPTGQDIQYF. CDR3 nucleotides: TGTGCCAGCAGCCCGACAGGACAGGACATTCAGTACTTC.

The V call is TRBV7-3, the J call TRBJ2-7; a possible D gene is TRBD1 (8 bases). The CDR3 is made up of 15 amino acids. The germline V gene has CDR1 SGHTA and CDR2 FQGTGA. V shed 3 bases and J shed 1 base, with 13 bases lying between them. CDR3: CASSFSGTGSYEQYF. Written as DNA, the CDR3 is TGTGCCAGCAGCTTCAGCGGGACAGGATCCTACGAGCAGTACTTC.

This chain joins TRBV29-1 and TRBJ1-2, with TRBD1 matching over 12 bases. The CDR3 contains 13 residues. Looked up from germline, CDR1 is SQVTM and CDR2 is ANQGSEA. The V segment lost 7 bases and the J segment 7 bases; nucleotides outside the gene matches: 7. CDR3 residues: CSAEGQGARGYTF. The CDR3 DNA follows: TGCAGCGCTGAGGGACAGGGGGCGCGTGGCTACACCTTC. Variable domain in full (rest from reference TRBV29-1 and TRBJ1-2): SAVISQKPSRDICQRGTSLTIQCQVDSQVTMMFWYRQQPGQSLTLIATANQGSEATYESGFVIDKFPISRPNLTFSTLTVSNMSPEDSSIYLCSAEGQGARGYTFGSGTRLTVV.

This chain joins TRBV24-1 and TRBJ1-2, with a weak D call TRBD1 (5 bases). V lost 1 base, J lost 6 bases, and 8 bases lay in between. Germline V gene sequence: CDR1 KGHDR, CDR2 SFDVKD. CDR3 length: 13 amino acids. The CDR3, as DNA: TGTGCCACCAGTGATTTCCAGGGAGATGGCTACACCTTC. It codes for CATSDFQGDGYTF.